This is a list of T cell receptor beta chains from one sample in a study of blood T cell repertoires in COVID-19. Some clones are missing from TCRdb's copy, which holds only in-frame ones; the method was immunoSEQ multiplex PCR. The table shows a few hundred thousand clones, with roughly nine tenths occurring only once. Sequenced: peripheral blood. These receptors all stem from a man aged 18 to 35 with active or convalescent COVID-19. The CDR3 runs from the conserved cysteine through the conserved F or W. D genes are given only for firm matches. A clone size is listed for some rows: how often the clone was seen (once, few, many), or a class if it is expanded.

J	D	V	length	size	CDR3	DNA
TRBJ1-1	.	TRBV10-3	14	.	CAISEHGASTEAFF	TGTGCCATCAGTGAACATGGGGCTTCCACTGAAGCTTTCTTT
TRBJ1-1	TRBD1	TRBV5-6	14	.	CASGTQGFRTEAFF	TGTGCCAGCGGTACACAGGGGTTCCGCACTGAAGCTTTCTTT
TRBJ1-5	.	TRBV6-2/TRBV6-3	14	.	CASSYGTGSQPQHF	TGTGCCAGCAGTTATGGCACAGGGAGCCAGCCCCAGCATTTT
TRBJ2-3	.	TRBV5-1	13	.	CASSLAGSDTQYF	TGCGCCAGCAGCTTAGCGGGCTCAGATACGCAGTATTTT
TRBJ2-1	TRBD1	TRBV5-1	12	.	CASRFRDDREFF	TGCGCCAGCAGGTTCAGGGACGACAGGGAGTTCTTC
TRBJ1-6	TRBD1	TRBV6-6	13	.	CASSHGTVTPLHF	TGTGCCAGCAGCCACGGGACAGTTACACCCCTCCACTTT
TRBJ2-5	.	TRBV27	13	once	CASKTEMGGTQYF	TGTGCCAGTAAGACTGAGATGGGAGGGACCCAGTACTTC
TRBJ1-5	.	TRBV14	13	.	CASSQDEVQPQHF	TGTGCCAGCAGCCAAGATGAGGTGCAGCCCCAGCATTTT
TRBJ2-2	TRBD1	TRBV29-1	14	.	CSVVVRGPAGELFF	TGCAGCGTTGTAGTCAGGGGGCCGGCCGGGGAGCTGTTTTTT
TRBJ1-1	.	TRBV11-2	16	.	CASSSDSAPMNTEAFF	TGTGCCAGCAGCTCCGACTCAGCCCCCATGAACACTGAAGCTTTCTTT
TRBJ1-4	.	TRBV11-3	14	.	CASSSDRFREKLFF	TGTGCCAGCAGCTCAGACAGGTTTCGGGAAAAACTGTTTTTT
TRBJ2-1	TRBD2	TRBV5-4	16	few	CASSLGVLAGEKEQFF	TGTGCCAGCAGCTTGGGAGTACTAGCGGGGGAGAAGGAGCAGTTCTTC
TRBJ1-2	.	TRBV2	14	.	CASSEGGRAYGYTF	TGTGCCAGCAGTGAAGGTGGCAGGGCCTATGGCTACACCTTC
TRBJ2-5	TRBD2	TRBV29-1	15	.	CSVDVAGGWGKTQYF	TGCAGCGTTGATGTCGCGGGAGGTTGGGGAAAGACCCAGTACTTC
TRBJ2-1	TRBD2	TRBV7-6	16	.	CASSSGLAVDYNEQFF	TGTGCCAGCAGCTCGGGACTAGCTGTGGACTACAATGAGCAGTTCTTC
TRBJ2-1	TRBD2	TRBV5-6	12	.	CASNLAGVEQFF	TGTGCCAGCAACCTAGCGGGAGTTGAGCAGTTCTTC
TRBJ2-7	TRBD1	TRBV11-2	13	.	CASSLWTGDEQYF	TGTGCCAGCAGCTTATGGACAGGGGACGAGCAGTACTTC
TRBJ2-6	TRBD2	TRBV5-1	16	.	CASSLEAGAGANVLTF	TGCGCCAGCAGCTTGGAAGCGGGGGCTGGGGCCAACGTCCTGACTTTC
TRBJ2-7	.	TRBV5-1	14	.	CASSPEGFLREQYF	TGCGCCAGCAGCCCGGAGGGGTTTTTGCGCGAGCAGTACTTC
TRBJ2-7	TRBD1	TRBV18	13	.	CASRGTGFSEQYF	TGTGCCAGCCGTGGGACAGGGTTCAGCGAGCAGTACTTC
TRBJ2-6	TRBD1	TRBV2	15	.	CASSADRAGANVLTF	TGTGCCAGCAGTGCGGACAGGGCTGGGGCCAACGTCCTGACTTTC
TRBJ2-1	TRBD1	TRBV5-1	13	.	CASSGGQGNEQFF	TGCGCCAGCAGCGGCGGACAGGGGAATGAGCAGTTCTTC
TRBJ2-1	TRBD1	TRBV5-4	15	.	CASSYGTGGLYEQFF	TGTGCCAGCAGCTACGGGACAGGGGGCCTGTATGAGCAGTTCTTC
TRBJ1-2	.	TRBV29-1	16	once	CSVWVARGPTNYGYTF	TGCAGCGTTTGGGTCGCCAGGGGACCTACTAACTATGGCTACACCTTC
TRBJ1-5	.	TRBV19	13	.	CASSIRVYQPQHF	TGTGCCAGTAGTATTCGGGTCTATCAGCCCCAGCATTTT
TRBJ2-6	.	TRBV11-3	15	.	CASSDYSSGANVLTF	TGTGCCAGCAGCGATTATAGCTCTGGGGCCAACGTCCTGACTTTC
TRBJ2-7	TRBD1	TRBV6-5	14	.	CASSHDRGSYEQYF	TGTGCCAGCAGTCATGACAGGGGTAGCTACGAGCAGTACTTC
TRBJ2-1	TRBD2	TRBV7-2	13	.	CASSLLRGNEQFF	TGTGCCAGCAGCTTACTGCGGGGGAATGAGCAGTTCTTC
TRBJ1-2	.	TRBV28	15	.	CASSLGTGEIYGYTF	TGTGCCAGCAGTTTGGGGACGGGGGAAATCTATGGCTACACCTTC
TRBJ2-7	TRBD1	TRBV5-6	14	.	CASSRGGGTYEQYF	TGTGCCAGCAGCCGAGGGGGCGGAACCTACGAGCAGTACTTC
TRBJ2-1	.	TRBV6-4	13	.	CASSAAASNEQFF	TGTGCCAGCAGTGCGGCGGCATCCAATGAGCAGTTCTTC
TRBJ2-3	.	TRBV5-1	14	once	CASSLGTGSDTQYF	TGCGCCAGCAGCTTAGGAACAGGGTCAGATACGCAGTATTTT
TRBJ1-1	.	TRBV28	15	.	CASSETGQLNTEAFF	TGTGCCAGCTCGGAGACCGGACAGTTGAACACTGAAGCTTTCTTT
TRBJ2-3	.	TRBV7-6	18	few	CASSSFGWGSGRADTQYF	TGTGCCAGCAGCTCCTTCGGGTGGGGTAGCGGCAGGGCAGATACGCAGTATTTT
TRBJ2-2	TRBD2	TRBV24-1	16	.	CATSDPGRGDTGELFF	TGTGCCACCAGTGACCCTGGACGGGGGGACACCGGGGAGCTGTTTTTT
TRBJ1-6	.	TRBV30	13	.	CAWSKKQGSPLHF	TGTGCCTGGAGTAAAAAACAGGGATCTCCCCTCCACTTT
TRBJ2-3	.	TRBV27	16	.	CASSLISGAERGTQYF	TGTGCCAGCAGTTTAATATCGGGAGCGGAAAGGGGTACGCAGTATTTT
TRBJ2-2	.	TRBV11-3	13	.	CASSLDPSGELFF	TGTGCCAGCAGCTTAGATCCCAGCGGGGAGCTGTTTTTT
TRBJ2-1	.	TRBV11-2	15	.	CASSSPPLSGGKQFF	TGTGCCAGCAGCTCCCCGCCTTTGTCGGGTGGCAAGCAGTTCTTC
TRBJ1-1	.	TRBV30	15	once	CAWSGGVGMNTEAFF	TGTGCCTGGAGTGGGGGAGTGGGGATGAACACTGAAGCTTTCTTT